This entry describes one T cell receptor (beta chain). Its antigen target is currently unknown. Base quality data are lacking; no much larger clone is found one base away. TCRbeta CDR3 regions were amplified from genomic DNA by means of the immunoSEQ Assay, a bias-controlled multiplex PCR. From the authors' description of their analysis: The number of nucleated cells in each sample was estimated from the amplification of reference gene primers within the assay. To quantify the absolute abundance of each unique TCRbeta CDR3 rearrangement, sequence reads were collapsed and filtered. For each sample, productive Simpson clonality was calculated as the square root of Simpson's diversity index over productive rearrangements. As stored in TCRdb, this immuneACCESS dataset retains in-frame rearrangements with V and J assigned. A fraction of the clones does not appear; measured against another copy, unresolved V genes explain less than half of the discrepancy, and the remainder lacks a known reason. Clone size and the V and J calls come from that table; the DNA yielded D and trimming. The sample table shows roughly 280,000 clones, and roughly 89% are seen once. The leading ten clones occupy roughly 2.2% of the sample.

Whole blood was collected in K2EDTA tubes by collaborating institutions according to the institutions' own protocols. Collaborator samples were shipped for TCRbeta analysis as frozen whole blood, isolated PBMCs, or DNA extracted from either sample type. The V and J ends are trimmed by 0 bases and 0 bases, leaving 8 bases between them. The CDR3 measures 15 amino acids from cysteine to phenylalanine. The only DNA kept is the CDR3, 45 bases in frame from the first base. The germline V gene provides CDR1 MNHEY and CDR2 SVGAGI. The data were obtained in a study of blood T cell repertoires in COVID-19 (dated by TCRdb to 2020 to 2021). Background on the whole study: Samples covering the acute and convalescent phases of COVID-19 were provided by collaborators in the United States, Italy and Spain. Nearly every sample came with metadata listing a de-identified subject ID, COVID-19 status, age in years and sex. Samples were obtained from the ongoing ImmuneRACE study (first 160 participants) and from 1,254 subjects provided by 6 global collaborators. The dataset comprised deeply sampled blood TCRbeta repertoires from subjects exposed to, actively infected with, or recovered from COVID-19. Where HLA class I and class II types were available, the types were taken from metadata supplied by the sample provider, not from assay-based typing. The repertoires were released in a freely available public database meant as a resource for research on the immune response to SARS-CoV-2. The prospective study material was composed of cDNA or gDNA derived from T cells, B-cell-depleted T cells, or PBMCs. Paper-wide results and their limitations: Clinical and demographic metadata were provided uncurated, with the amount varying by source and participant.

The specimen was peripheral blood. The receptor comes from a man aged 45 to 65 with acute or convalescent COVID-19. The rearranged segments are TRBV6-5 and TRBJ1-1; a confident D gene designation cannot be given. The sequenced DNA is TGTGCCAGCAGTTACTCAGGACTGATGAACACTGAAGCTTTCTTT. Translated, it reads CASSYSGLMNTEAFF.